The 5 T cell receptor beta chains listed next were all sequenced from one sample in a study of tumor and adjacent non-tumor tissue in lung cancer (dated by TCRdb to 2017 to 2018). Bulk unsorted tissue served as the source for RNA extraction, and RNA quality was assessed using a NanoDrop ND-1000 and an Agilent 2100. Receptor amplification or capture employed multiplex PCR. TCRdb shows the sequencer as Illumina HiSeq 2500. TCRbeta libraries were built by three rounds of nested PCR using primers (Table S4), following protocols modified from ARM-PCR. The raw public reads went through TCRdb reprocessing: fastp at Q25, MiXCR clone calling, in-frame beta chains kept. Rows are unified per CDR3 protein, each entry keeping the most common DNA and genes. The sample contains 100,000 to 120,000 distinct CDR3 sequences, over 75% of them found a single time. The ten largest clones represent approximately 22% of the sample.

Sequences were obtained from lung tumor tissue. These receptors were taken from an older man with non-small cell lung cancer.

Comments on this clonotype: A junction boundary mismatches the germline segment, possibly from a read error. The V call is TRBV28, the J call TRBJ2-7; D is undetermined. Germline V gives CDR1 MDHEN, CDR2 SYDVKM. The CDR3 is 12 amino acids. The CDR3 region is CASSLLSYEEYF. In nucleotides, the CDR3 is TGTGCCAGCAGTCTACTCTCCTACGAGGAGTACTTC.

V is TRBV10-1 and J is TRBJ2-7; TRBD1 matches at 8 bases. The CDR3 extends over 14 amino acids. Germline lookup yields CDR1 WNHNN and CDR2 SYGVQD (reference sequence). V gave up 4 bases and J gave up 10 bases; unmatched junction bases: 12. In DNA, the CDR3 is TGCGCCAGCAGTGCCCCGGGACAGGACAGGGAACAGTACTTC. Its translation is CASSAPGQDREQYF.

As for this clonotype: The junction departs from the called germline gene at one end, perhaps through a read error. V is TRBV6-2 or TRBV6-3 and J is TRBJ2-6; the match to TRBD2 covers 9 bases. The germline gives CDR1 MNHEY, CDR2 SVGEGT. The CDR3 spans 16 residues. The CDR3 reads CATGLAGPARANVMTF. CDR3 bases: TGTGCCACCGGCCTAGCGGGACCAGCTAGGGCCAACGTCATGACTTTC.

With regard to this clonotype: One end of the junction does not line up with germline, which may come from a read error. J is TRBJ2-6 and V is TRBV6-5, with a weak D call TRBD1 (5 bases). CDR1 is MNHEY and CDR2 is SVGAGI in the germline V gene. This CDR3 has 15 residues. The CDR3 sequence is CVSSSPAAGANVPTF. In DNA form, the CDR3 reads TGTGTCAGCAGTTCTCCGGCGGCTGGGGCCAACGTCCCGACTTTC.

As to this clonotype: Its ends do not fully match the called genes, so a read error is possible. The chain uses TRBV5-6 and TRBJ2-7; TRBD1 is a possible D gene (5 bases). Germline-derived CDR1 and CDR2 are SGHDT and YYEEEE. The length of the CDR3 is 14 residues. DNA of the CDR3: TGTGCCAGCAGCTTAGGGGCGAATTATTACGAACAGTACTTC. This codes for CASSLGANYYEQYF.